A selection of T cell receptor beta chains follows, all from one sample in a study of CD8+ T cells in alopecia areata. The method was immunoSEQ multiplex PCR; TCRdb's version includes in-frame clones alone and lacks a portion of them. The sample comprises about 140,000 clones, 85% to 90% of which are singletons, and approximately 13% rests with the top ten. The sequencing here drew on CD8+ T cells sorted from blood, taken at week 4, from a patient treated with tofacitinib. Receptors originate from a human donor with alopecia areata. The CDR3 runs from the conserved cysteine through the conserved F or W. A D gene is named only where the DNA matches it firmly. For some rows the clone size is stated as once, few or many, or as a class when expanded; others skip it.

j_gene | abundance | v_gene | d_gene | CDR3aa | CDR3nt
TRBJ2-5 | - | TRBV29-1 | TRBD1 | CSVTGQGEVQETQYF | TGCAGCGTCACGGGACAGGGAGAGGTCCAAGAGACCCAGTACTTC
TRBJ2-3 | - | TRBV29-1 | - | CSVEFDRTSTDTQYF | TGCAGCGTTGAATTCGACAGGACCAGCACAGATACGCAGTATTTT
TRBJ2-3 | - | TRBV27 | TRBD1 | CASSLSGTATDTQYF | TGTGCCAGCAGTTTATCGGGGACAGCCACAGATACGCAGTATTTT
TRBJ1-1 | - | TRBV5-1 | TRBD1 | CASSPGQGVVTEAFF | TGCGCCAGCAGCCCTGGACAGGGGGTGGTTACTGAAGCTTTCTTT
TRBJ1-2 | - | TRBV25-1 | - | CASSEFNRDNYGYTF | TGTGCCAGCAGTGAATTTAACAGGGATAACTATGGCTACACCTTC
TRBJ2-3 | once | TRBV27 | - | CASARQDQRTDTQYF | TGTGCCAGCGCCCGTCAGGATCAACGCACAGATACGCAGTATTTT
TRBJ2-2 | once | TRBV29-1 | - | CSVELRSAGNTGELFF | TGCAGCGTTGAATTAAGGTCGGCAGGAAACACCGGGGAGCTGTTTTTT
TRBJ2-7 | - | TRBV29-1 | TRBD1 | CSVDNPDRAHEQYF | TGCAGCGTTGACAACCCCGACAGGGCCCACGAGCAGTACTTC
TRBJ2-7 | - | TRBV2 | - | CASSGVTSYEQYF | TGTGCCAGCAGTGGCGTGACCTCCTACGAGCAGTACTTC
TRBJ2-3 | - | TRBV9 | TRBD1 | CASSAWDRVADTQYF | TGTGCCAGCAGCGCTTGGGACAGGGTGGCAGATACGCAGTATTTT
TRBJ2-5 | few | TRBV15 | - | CATSRARDRGETQYF | TGTGCCACCAGCAGAGCGCGGGATCGGGGGGAGACCCAGTACTTC
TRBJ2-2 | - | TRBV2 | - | CASSEFGEQGELFF | TGTGCCAGCAGTGAATTTGGGGAGCAAGGGGAGCTGTTTTTT
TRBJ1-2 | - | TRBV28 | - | CASSLPGDAYGYTF | TGTGCCAGCAGTTTGCCAGGGGATGCCTATGGCTACACCTTC
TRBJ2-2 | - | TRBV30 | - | CAWEEGLANTGELFF | TGTGCCTGGGAGGAGGGACTCGCGAACACCGGGGAGCTGTTTTTT
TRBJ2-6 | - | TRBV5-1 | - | CASSLGESGANVLTF | TGCGCCAGCAGCTTGGGGGAGTCTGGGGCCAACGTCCTGACTTTC
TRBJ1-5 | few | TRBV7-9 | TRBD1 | CASSPGQDNQPQHF | TGTGCCAGCAGCCCGGGACAGGACAATCAGCCCCAGCATTTT
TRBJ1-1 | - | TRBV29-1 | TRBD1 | CSAAPGQGQAFF | TGCAGCGCCGCTCCGGGACAGGGACAAGCTTTCTTT
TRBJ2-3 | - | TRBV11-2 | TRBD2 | CASSLGTSGRLSDTQYF | TGTGCCAGCAGCCTGGGGACTAGCGGGAGACTGTCAGATACGCAGTATTTT
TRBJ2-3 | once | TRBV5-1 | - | CASSLVRFPDTQYF | TGCGCCAGCAGCTTGGTTCGCTTCCCCGATACGCAGTATTTT
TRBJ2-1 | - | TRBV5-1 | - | CASSFGARDNEQFF | TGCGCCAGCAGCTTCGGAGCTAGGGACAATGAGCAGTTCTTC
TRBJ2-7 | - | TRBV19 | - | CASSIGGYEQYF | TGTGCCAGTAGTATAGGCGGCTACGAGCAGTACTTC
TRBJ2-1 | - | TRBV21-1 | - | CASSKALTGPRDYNEQFF | TGTGCCAGCAGCAAAGCGCTTACTGGGCCCCGCGATTACAATGAGCAGTTCTTC
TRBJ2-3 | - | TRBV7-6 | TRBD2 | CASTALPGEGDTQYF | TGTGCCAGCACCGCGCTACCGGGGGAGGGAGATACGCAGTATTTT
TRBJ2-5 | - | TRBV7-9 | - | CASSPPEGGETQYF | TGTGCCAGCAGCCCGCCTGAAGGGGGGGAGACCCAGTACTTC
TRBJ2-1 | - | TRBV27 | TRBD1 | CASSVAGRTGNNEQFF | TGTGCCAGCAGTGTAGCTGGCAGGACAGGGAACAATGAGCAGTTCTTC
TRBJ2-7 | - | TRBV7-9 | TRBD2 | CASSSGLAHYEQYF | TGTGCCAGCAGCTCGGGACTAGCGCACTACGAGCAGTACTTC
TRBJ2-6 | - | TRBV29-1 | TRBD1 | CSVEDSGGRRNVLTF | TGCAGCGTTGAAGACTCAGGGGGCCGTCGCAACGTCCTGACTTTC
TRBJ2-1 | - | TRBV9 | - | CASSVSGTPYNEQFF | TGTGCCAGCAGCGTGAGCGGAACCCCCTACAATGAGCAGTTCTTC
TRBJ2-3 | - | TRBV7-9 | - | CASIRGAAGTDTQYF | TGTGCCAGCATAAGGGGTGCGGCCGGGACAGATACGCAGTATTTT
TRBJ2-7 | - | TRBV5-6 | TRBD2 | CASSLSGNSYEQYF | TGTGCCAGCAGCCTTAGCGGGAACTCCTACGAGCAGTACTTC
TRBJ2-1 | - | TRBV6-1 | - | CASSDRLRGWNEQFF | TGTGCCAGCAGTGATAGGTTGAGGGGGTGGAATGAGCAGTTCTTC
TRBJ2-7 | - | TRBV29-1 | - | CSAMGLGDEQYF | TGCAGCGCCATGGGGCTAGGGGACGAGCAGTACTTC
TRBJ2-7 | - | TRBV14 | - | CASSQEPYEQYF | TGTGCCAGCAGCCAAGAACCCTACGAGCAGTACTTC
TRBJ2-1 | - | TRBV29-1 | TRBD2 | CSVEDILLAGTYNEQFF | TGCAGCGTTGAAGATATCTTGCTAGCGGGGACCTACAATGAGCAGTTCTTC
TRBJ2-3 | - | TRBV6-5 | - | CASSYSRLDTQYF | TGTGCCAGCAGTTACTCTAGGTTGGATACGCAGTATTTT
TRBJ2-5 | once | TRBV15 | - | CATSRDVTAQETQYF | TGTGCCACCAGCAGAGATGTGACAGCACAAGAGACCCAGTACTTC